This TCR beta chain was identified in a study of Ad26.COV2.S vaccination and SARS-CoV-2 variants. Note on this clone: No antigen is known for it.

Findings and caveats of the study: Vaccine recipients surpassed placebo recipients in spike-specific TCR breadth. Measurements of TCR breadth and depth may have given underestimates of the total T cell responses.

TCRdb keeps only in-frame clones here, not all; method: immunoSEQ multiplex PCR. In the table there are about 320,000 clones, more than 70% of which are singletons. Treatment defined: 15 to 20 received Ad26.COV2.S at low or high dose, single or two shots; roughly five received placebo; per-sample allocation not given. After the first vaccine or placebo injection, samples were drawn on day 63. Trimming left V 8 bases short and J 4 bases short, with 18 bases between. Germline V gene data show CDR1 as LNHDA and CDR2 as SQIVND (reference sequence). The CDR3 consists of 15 residues. V usage is TRBV19 and J usage is TRBJ2-1, with a possible D match to TRBD2 (6 bases). The input for sequencing was peripheral blood, taken in a trial of Ad26.COV2.S vaccine versus placebo. The receptor was isolated from a person aged 18-60 years who received the Ad26.COV2.S COVID-19 vaccine or a placebo. CDR3 in amino acids: CASSSLRGQYNEQFF. CDR3 nucleotides: TGTGCCAGTTCCTCCTTGCGGGGCCAATACAATGAGCAGTTCTTC.